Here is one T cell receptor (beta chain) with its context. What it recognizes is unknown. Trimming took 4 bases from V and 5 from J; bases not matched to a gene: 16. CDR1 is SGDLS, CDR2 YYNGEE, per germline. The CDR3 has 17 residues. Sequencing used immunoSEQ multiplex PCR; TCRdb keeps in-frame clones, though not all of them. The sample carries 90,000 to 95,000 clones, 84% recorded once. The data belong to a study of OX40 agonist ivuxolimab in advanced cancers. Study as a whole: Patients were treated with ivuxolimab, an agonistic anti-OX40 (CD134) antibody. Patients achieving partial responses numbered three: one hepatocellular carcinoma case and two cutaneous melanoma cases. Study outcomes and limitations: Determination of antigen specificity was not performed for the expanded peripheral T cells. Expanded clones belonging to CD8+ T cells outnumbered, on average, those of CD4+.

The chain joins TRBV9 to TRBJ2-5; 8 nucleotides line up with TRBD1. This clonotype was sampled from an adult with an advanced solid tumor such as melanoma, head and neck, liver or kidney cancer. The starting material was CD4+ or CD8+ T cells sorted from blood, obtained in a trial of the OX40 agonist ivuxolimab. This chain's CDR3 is CASSPQGRGLGWETQYF. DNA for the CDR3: TGTGCCAGCAGCCCGCAGGGCAGGGGGCTAGGGTGGGAGACCCAGTACTTC.